Each of the 27 T cell receptor beta chains below was sequenced from the same sample in a study of blood T cell repertoires in COVID-19. Data came from immunoSEQ multiplex PCR; TCRdb stores just in-frame clones and leaves some out. The data show 390,000 or so clones, with 86% seen just once and 1.4% held by the top ten. Sequencing was done on a sample of peripheral blood. Receptors were obtained from a woman in her 30s with active or convalescent COVID-19.

This rearrangement joins TRBV7-6 to TRBJ2-7; D is unresolved. Per the germline V gene, CDR1 is SGHVS and CDR2 is FNYEAQ. The CDR3 is made up of 13 amino acids. Trimming cost V 0 bases and J 3 bases, with 6 bases left between them. The CDR3, as DNA: TGTGCCAGCAGCTTAGCGTCAGACTACGAGCAGTACTTC. Translating it yields CASSLASDYEQYF.

This chain connects TRBV5-5 to TRBJ1-4; a weak D match, TRBD1 (5 bases). The germline V and J ends were trimmed by 5 bases and 4 bases, with 12 bases remaining between them. Germline CDR1 is SGHKS and CDR2 is YYEKEE (reference sequence). The CDR3 covers 14 residues. This chain's CDR3 is CASRRGGGNEKLFF. The DNA of the CDR3 is TGTGCCAGCAGGCGGGGCGGTGGTAATGAAAAACTGTTTTTT.

V is TRBV19 and J is TRBJ2-2; 8 bases are a match to TRBD2. CDR1 and CDR2 (germline): LNHDA, SQIVND (reference sequence). The CDR3 covers 15 residues. V trimming: 7 bases; J trimming: 0 bases; junction bases outside the gene matches: 4. The CDR3: CASTSGGANTGELFF. In DNA, the CDR3 is TGTGCCAGTACCAGCGGGGGAGCGAACACCGGGGAGCTGTTTTTT.

V gene TRBV5-1 combines with J gene TRBJ1-6; no clear D gene. Looked up from germline, CDR1 is SGHRS and CDR2 is YFSETQ. The CDR3 runs to 15 residues. Trimming left V 0 bases short and J 10 bases short, with 14 bases between. The CDR3: CASSLGTASGSPLHF. DNA of the CDR3: TGCGCCAGCAGCTTGGGGACTGCTTCCGGATCACCCCTCCACTTT.

Concerning this clone itself: At the DNA level, this CDR3 is encoded by other sequences in the same sample as well. The chain carries TRBV5-1 and TRBJ2-7; possible D gene TRBD2, 6 bases. The CDR3 totals 15 residues. Germline CDR1 and CDR2: SGHRS and YFSETQ. V lost 2 bases and J lost 4, with 16 bases in between. The CDR3 DNA reads as TGCGCCAGCAGCTTAGGCGGGACGGCTTCGTACGAGCAGTACTTC. Translated: CASSLGGTASYEQYF.

V usage is TRBV7-9 and J usage is TRBJ1-1, with D unclear. Trimming took off 2 bases at V and 0 bases at J, with 10 bases between the two ends. Germline lookup yields CDR1 SEHNR and CDR2 FQNEAQ (reference sequence). CDR3 length: 15 amino acids. CDR3 DNA: TGTGCCAGCAGCTTACAACCTCCTATGAACACTGAAGCTTTCTTT. Protein: CASSLQPPMNTEAFF.

The chain employs TRBV4-1 and TRBJ2-7, with 10 bases lining up with TRBD1. Germline CDR1 MGHRA, CDR2 YSYEKL. V dropped 7 bases and J dropped 4; count of bases not matched to a gene: 10. The CDR3 is made up of 15 amino acids. The CDR3 sequence: CASTLGTGALYEQYF. In DNA, the CDR3 is TGCGCCAGCACCCTGGGGACAGGGGCCCTATACGAGCAGTACTTC.

V is TRBV5-1 and J is TRBJ1-2; D perhaps matches TRBD1 (5 bases). CDR1 is SGHRS, CDR2 YFSETQ, per germline. V was cut by 0 bases and J by 7 bases, with 10 bases left in between. This CDR3 region has 13 residues. This CDR3 is CASSLEGTGGYTF. The CDR3 region has the DNA TGCGCCAGCAGCTTGGAAGGGACTGGTGGCTACACCTTC.

V is TRBV6-5 and J is TRBJ2-3, with D unresolved. Germline V CDR1 and CDR2: MNHEY, SVGAGI. V gave up 6 bases and J gave up 0 bases, with 10 bases separating them. The CDR3 runs 14 residues. Here the CDR3 reads CASSSTTSTDTQYF. For the CDR3, the DNA is TGTGCCAGCAGCTCGACGACTAGCACAGATACGCAGTATTTT.

This chain links TRBV5-5 with TRBJ2-7; D may be TRBD2 (6 bases). The CDR3 runs to 16 residues. CDR1 is SGHKS and CDR2 is YYEKEE in the germline V gene (reference sequence). V lost 0 bases, J lost 2 bases, and 15 bases lay in between. CDR3 DNA: TGTGCCAGCAGCTTGGCCCCGACTAGTGTCACCTACGAGCAGTACTTC. This encodes CASSLAPTSVTYEQYF.

The V call is TRBV7-9, the J call TRBJ2-6; TRBD1 matches 7 bases. CDR3 length: 16 amino acids. CDR1 SEHNR and CDR2 FQNEAQ come from the germline V gene (reference sequence). With 5 bases clipped from V and 2 bases from J, the junction kept 6 bases outside the gene matches. CDR3 residues: CASSAKQGPGANVLTF. The CDR3 nucleotides are TGTGCCAGCAGCGCGAAACAGGGGCCTGGGGCCAACGTCCTGACTTTC.

This chain joins TRBV27 and TRBJ1-3; D gene ambiguous. The V and J ends lost 4 bases and 3 bases respectively, with 10 bases between them. Per germline, CDR1 MNHEY and CDR2 SMNVEV (reference sequence). CDR3 length equals 14 residues. CDR3 loop: CASSYAGIGNTIYF. The CDR3, as DNA: TGTGCCAGCAGTTATGCGGGGATTGGAAACACCATATATTTT.

The chain's CDR3 is CASSLLATGETEAFF. In DNA, the CDR3 is TGTGCCAGCAGTTTATTGGCTACAGGGGAAACTGAAGCTTTCTTT. The rearrangement uses TRBV27 and TRBJ1-1, with 7 bases fitting TRBD1. This CDR3 is built from 15 residues. Losses at the gene ends were 1 base for V and 5 bases for J; bases not matched to a gene: 7. In germline, CDR1 is MNHEY, CDR2 SMNVEV (reference sequence).

CDR3 DNA sequence: TGTGCCAGCTCCCATGGCGGGGCAAACGAGCAGTACTTC. Translating gives CASSHGGANEQYF. V and J are TRBV6-5 and TRBJ2-7; the D gene is possibly TRBD2 (6 bases). The V end was cut by 8 bases, the J end by 5 bases, with 16 bases between. Germline loops: CDR1 MNHEY, CDR2 SVGAGI. This CDR3 comprises 13 residues.

J is TRBJ2-7 and V is TRBV11-2; a weak D match, TRBD2 (5 bases). Trimming removed 3 bases from V and 1 base from J, with 13 bases in between. In germline, CDR1 is SGHAT, CDR2 FQNNGV. The CDR3 is made up of 15 amino acids. CDR3 residues: CASSLYLGSSYEQYF. CDR3 coding DNA: TGTGCCAGCAGCTTGTACTTGGGGAGTTCCTACGAGCAGTACTTC.

The V gene is TRBV7-6, the J gene TRBJ2-7; TRBD1 matches at 9 bases. Per germline, CDR1 SGHVS and CDR2 FNYEAQ. This CDR3 contains 15 residues. V was pared by 5 bases and J by 4 bases, with 9 bases of the junction left unmatched. This CDR3 is CASSSPGTGTYEQYF. CDR3 sequence (DNA): TGTGCCAGCAGCAGCCCCGGGACAGGGACGTACGAGCAGTACTTC.

The chain combines TRBV11-2 with TRBJ1-3, with D tentatively TRBD1 (6 bases). With 5 bases removed from V and 1 base from J, the gap between germline ends came to 12 bases. The CDR3 runs 15 residues. The germline V gene has CDR1 SGHAT and CDR2 FQNNGV. The CDR3 DNA follows: TGTGCCAGCAGCGACCGGACAGAATCTGGAAACACCATATATTTT. It encodes CASSDRTESGNTIYF.

J is TRBJ2-5 and V is TRBV12-3 or TRBV12-4, with a weak D call TRBD1 (6 bases). The ends were cut back, 5 bases at V and 5 bases at J, with 12 bases in the middle. The length of the CDR3 is 13 residues. The CDR3 region is CASSPTGLETQYF. In DNA, the CDR3 is TGTGCCAGCAGTCCAACAGGGCTGGAGACCCAGTACTTC.

This chain uses TRBV29-1 with TRBJ2-2, with 12 bases lining up with TRBD2. Germline V gene lookup returns CDR1 SQVTM and CDR2 ANQGSEA. The CDR3 runs 15 residues. The J segment lost 7 bases and the V segment lost 8 bases, leaving 11 bases of the junction unmatched. The CDR3 DNA reads TGCAGCACCTATCTAGCGGGAGGGCGTGACGGGGAGCTGTTTTTT. Residues: CSTYLAGGRDGELFF.

The V call is TRBV2, the J call TRBJ2-7; 11 nucleotides agree with TRBD2. The J segment lost 4 bases and the V segment lost 2 bases, leaving 7 bases of the junction unmatched. This CDR3 is built from 16 residues. The V gene's germline CDR1 is SNHLY and CDR2 FYNNEI. The CDR3, as DNA: TGTGCCAGCAGTGAACGCCTAGCGGGAGGTATATACGAGCAGTACTTC. It specifies CASSERLAGGIYEQYF.

The rearrangement links TRBV7-9 to TRBJ1-3; tentative D call: TRBD1 (6 bases). Trimming took 1 base from V and 2 from J, leaving 6 bases between them. The CDR3 sequence is 14 residues long. Germline V gene data show CDR1 as SEHNR and CDR2 as FQNEAQ (reference sequence). CDR3 DNA sequence: TGTGCCAGCAGCTTAGACAGGGCTGGAAACACCATATATTTT. Encoded protein: CASSLDRAGNTIYF. The complete variable domain, with remaining parts taken from reference TRBV7-9 and TRBJ1-3, reads DTGVSQNPRHKITKRGQNVTFRCDPISEHNRLYWYRQTLGQGPEFLTYFQNEAQLEKSRLLSDRFSAERPKGSFSTLEIQRTEQGDSAMYLCASSLDRAGNTIYFGEGSWLTVV.

The V gene is TRBV10-1, the J gene TRBJ1-1; D is possibly TRBD1 (6 bases). The germline CDR1 and CDR2 sequences are WNHNN and SYGVQD (reference sequence). The CDR3 spans 13 residues. V was cut by 6 bases and J by 1 base, with 9 bases left in between. For the CDR3, the DNA is TGCGCCAGCAGACCGACAGGGAACACTGAAGCTTTCTTT. It codes for CASRPTGNTEAFF.

The rearrangement uses TRBV13 and TRBJ2-1, with TRBD1 identical over 9 bases. Germline V lookup: CDR1 PRHDT, CDR2 FYEKMQ (reference sequence). The V and J ends lost 3 bases and 8 bases, in that order; junction bases with no gene match: 8. The CDR3 loop spans 15 amino acids. The CDR3 DNA reads as TGTGCCAGCAGCTTCCGGGACAGGGAGTCGGATGAGCAGTTCTTC. Amino acids: CASSFRDRESDEQFF.

This clone was seen more than once but under ten times. The rearrangement joins TRBV10-3 to TRBJ2-3, with D tentatively TRBD2 (6 bases). This CDR3 has 14 residues. Germline loops: CDR1 ENHRY, CDR2 SYGVKD. Trimming cost V 6 bases and J 3 bases, with 13 bases left between them. The CDR3 sequence: CAISDSGRTDTQYF. Written as DNA, the CDR3 is TGTGCCATCAGCGATAGCGGAAGAACAGATACGCAGTATTTT.

In DNA form, the CDR3 reads TGTGCCTGGATTTCCCGGGACAGGGCCTTGAACACTGAAGCTTTCTTT. It codes for CAWISRDRALNTEAFF. The rearrangement joins TRBV30 to TRBJ1-1; 9 positions agree with TRBD1. Trimming at V came to 4 bases and at J to 0 bases, leaving 9 bases not matched to a gene. The CDR3 sequence is 16 residues long. The germline CDR1 and CDR2 sequences are GTSNPN and SVGIG (reference sequence).

V gene TRBV5-4 combines with J gene TRBJ1-1, with D tentatively TRBD1 (5 bases). Trimming left V 1 base short and J 3 bases short, with 7 bases between. Germline CDR1 SGHNT, CDR2 YYREEE (reference sequence). The CDR3 covers 13 residues. The CDR3 reads CASSLFRDTEAFF. The CDR3 nucleotides are TGTGCCAGCAGCTTGTTCAGGGACACTGAAGCTTTCTTT.

The rearrangement uses TRBV5-4 and TRBJ1-5; perhaps TRBD1 as D (5 bases). V lost 2 bases and J 6 bases, leaving 12 bases between the germline ends. Germline V gives CDR1 SGHNT, CDR2 YYREEE (reference sequence). There are 14 residues in the CDR3. The chain's CDR3 is CASSFGGAAQPQHF. The DNA for the CDR3 is TGTGCCAGCAGCTTTGGAGGGGCGGCTCAGCCCCAGCATTTT.